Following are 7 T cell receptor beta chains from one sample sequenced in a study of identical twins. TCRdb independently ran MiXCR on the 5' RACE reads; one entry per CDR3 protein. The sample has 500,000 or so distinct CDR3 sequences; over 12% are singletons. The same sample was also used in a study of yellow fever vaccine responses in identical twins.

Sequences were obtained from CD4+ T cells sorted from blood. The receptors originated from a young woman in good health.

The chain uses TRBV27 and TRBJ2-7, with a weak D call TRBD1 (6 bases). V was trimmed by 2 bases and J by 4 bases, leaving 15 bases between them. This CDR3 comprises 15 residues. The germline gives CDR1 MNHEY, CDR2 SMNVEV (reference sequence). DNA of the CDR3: TGTGCCAGCAGTTTAGCCACAGGGCTGGGATACGAGCAGTACTTC. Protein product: CASSLATGLGYEQYF.

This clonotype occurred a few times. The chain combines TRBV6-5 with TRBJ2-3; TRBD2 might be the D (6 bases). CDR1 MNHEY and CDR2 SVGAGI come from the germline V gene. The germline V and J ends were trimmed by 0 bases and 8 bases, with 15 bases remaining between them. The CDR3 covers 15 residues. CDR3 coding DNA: TGTGCCAGCAGTTACTCGAATGGGGGGATCAGTACGCAGTATTTT. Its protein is CASSYSNGGISTQYF.

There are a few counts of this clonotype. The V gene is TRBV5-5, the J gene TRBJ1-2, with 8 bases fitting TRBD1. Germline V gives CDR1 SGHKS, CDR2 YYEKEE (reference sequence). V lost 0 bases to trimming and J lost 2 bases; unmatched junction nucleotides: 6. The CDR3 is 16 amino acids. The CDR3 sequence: CASSLASGQENYGYTF. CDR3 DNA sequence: TGTGCCAGCAGCTTGGCCTCGGGACAGGAAAACTATGGCTACACCTTC. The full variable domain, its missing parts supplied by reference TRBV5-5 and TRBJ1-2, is DAGVTQSPTHLIKTRGQQVTLRCSPISGHKSVSWYQQVLGQGPQFIFQYYEKEERGRGNFPDRFSARQFPNYSSELNVNALLLGDSALYLCASSLASGQENYGYTFGSGTRLTVV.

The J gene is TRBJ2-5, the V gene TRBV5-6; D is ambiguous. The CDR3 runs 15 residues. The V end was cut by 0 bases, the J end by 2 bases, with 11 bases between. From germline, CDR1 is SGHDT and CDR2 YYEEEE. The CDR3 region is CASSLDYPSQETQYF. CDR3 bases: TGTGCCAGCAGCTTGGACTACCCTAGTCAAGAGACCCAGTACTTC.

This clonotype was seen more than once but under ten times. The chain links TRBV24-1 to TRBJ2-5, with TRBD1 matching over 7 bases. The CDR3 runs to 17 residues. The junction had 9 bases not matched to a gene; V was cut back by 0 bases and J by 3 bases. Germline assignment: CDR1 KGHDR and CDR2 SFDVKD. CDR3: CATSDLGYRDSKETQYF. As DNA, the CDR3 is TGTGCCACCAGTGATTTGGGTTACCGGGACAGTAAAGAGACCCAGTACTTC.

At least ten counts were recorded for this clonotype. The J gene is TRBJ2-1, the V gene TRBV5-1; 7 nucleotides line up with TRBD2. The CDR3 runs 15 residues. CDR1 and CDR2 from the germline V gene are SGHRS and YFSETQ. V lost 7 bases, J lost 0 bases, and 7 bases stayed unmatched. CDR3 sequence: CASGEGLSSYNEQFF. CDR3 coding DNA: TGCGCCAGCGGGGAGGGGCTAAGCTCCTACAATGAGCAGTTCTTC. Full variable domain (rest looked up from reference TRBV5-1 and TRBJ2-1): KAGVTQTPRYLIKTRGQQVTLSCSPISGHRSVSWYQQTPGQGLQFLFEYFSETQRNKGNFPGRFSGRQFSNSRSEMNVSTLELGDSALYLCASGEGLSSYNEQFFGPGTRLTVL.

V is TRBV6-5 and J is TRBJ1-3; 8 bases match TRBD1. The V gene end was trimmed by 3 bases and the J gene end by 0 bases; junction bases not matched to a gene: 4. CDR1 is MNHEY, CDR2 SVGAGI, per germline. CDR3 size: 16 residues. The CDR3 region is CASSYPDRGSGNTIYF. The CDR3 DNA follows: TGTGCCAGCAGTTATCCTGACAGGGGCTCTGGAAACACCATATATTTT.